Listed here is a single TCR beta chain. Its antigen remains unidentified. The data derive from a study of STAT3 mutations in large granular lymphocyte leukemia. Whole-study results and caveats: Every T-cell large granular lymphocyte leukemia patient had at least one immunodominant TCR beta clonotype. Persisting codominant clonotypes may have hidden a small pathogenic clone.

This CDR3 spans 16 amino acids. V shed 5 bases, J shed 4 bases, and the junction held 9 bases outside the gene matches. Germline V gives CDR1 SGHRS, CDR2 YFSETQ. Sequenced by immunoSEQ multiplex PCR; TCRdb stores in-frame clones only, minus some. Of about 6,200 clones listed, roughly 50% were seen once; the top ten hold less than 80%. The genes are TRBV5-1 and TRBJ2-1; 10 nucleotides agree with TRBD1. The material sequenced was peripheral blood mononuclear cells. The TCR was taken from a boy younger than 18 with T-cell large granular lymphocyte leukemia. Some clones in this sample may be carry-over from other donors' samples. CDR3 DNA sequence: TGCGCCAGCAGACCCGCGACAGGGGGCGCGTACAATGAGCAGTTCTTC. Its protein product is CASRPATGGAYNEQFF.